These 8 T cell receptor beta chains originate from one sample sequenced in a study of T cell repertoires in aging, cancer and after chemotherapy. The template was genomic DNA from peripheral blood, not RNA. TRB rearrangements spanning V, D and J were amplified using mixed TRB-A/B primers. TCRdb re-derived calls from the multiplex PCR reads in MiXCR, one entry per CDR3 protein. The data contain approximately 10,000 distinct CDR3 sequences, 33% of them singletons. Sequencing was done on a sample of blood. These receptors all stem from a human donor in good health. The donor label of this sample is uncertain.

Of note for this clonotype: A junction end diverges from the germline sequence, so it may reflect a read error. The V call is TRBV6-1, the J call TRBJ2-6, with 8 positions matching TRBD1. The CDR3 extends over 17 amino acids. CDR1 and CDR2 (germline): MNHNS, SASEGT. This CDR3 is CASSCSQGASGANVLTF. Written as DNA, the CDR3 is TGTGCCAGCAGTTGCTCCCAGGGGGCCTCTGGAGCCAACGTCCTGACTTTC.

Turning to this clonotype: An end of the junction does not agree with germline; a read error may underlie this. In DNA, the CDR3 is TGCGCCAGCAGCTTGGGAACAGTTCCTCCCTACGAGCAGTACTTC. Residues: CASSLGTVPPYEQYF. The gene calls are TRBV5-6 and TRBJ2-7; D is undetermined. CDR1 is SGHDT, CDR2 YYEEEE, per germline. This CDR3 is 15 amino acids long.

The V gene is TRBV12-3 or TRBV12-4, the J gene TRBJ1-6; D gene ambiguous. The CDR3 consists of 13 residues. V shed 2 bases and J shed 14 bases, with 13 bases lying between them. Here the CDR3 reads CASSLSDLSTLHF. In nucleotides, the CDR3 is TGTGCCAGCAGTTTATCGGACCTATCCACCCTCCACTTT.

This chain joins TRBV14 and TRBJ2-7; 7 nucleotides align to TRBD1. CDR1 and CDR2 from the germline V gene are SGHDN and FVKESK. The CDR3 runs 13 residues. J lost 2 bases, V lost 6 bases, and 4 bases had no gene match. CDR3 loop: CASRDRSTYEQYF. DNA for the CDR3: TGTGCCAGCAGGGACAGGTCTACCTACGAGCAGTACTTC.

This clonotype was seen more than once but under ten times. The gene calls are TRBV27 and TRBJ2-2; the match to TRBD1 covers 9 bases. CDR1 is MNHEY, CDR2 SMNVEV, per germline (reference sequence). Trimming at V came to 6 bases and at J to 1 base, leaving 3 bases not matched to a gene. CDR3 length equals 15 residues. The CDR3 protein is CASRTTGGNTGELFF. DNA of the CDR3: TGTGCCAGCAGAACGACAGGGGGGAACACCGGGGAGCTGTTTTTT.

Remarks on this clonotype: This may be a read error, as it is one base from a much larger clone. The V call is TRBV29-1, the J call TRBJ1-1; no firm D call. Trimming stripped 5 bases from V and 6 bases from J, with 10 bases between. The CDR3 spans 11 residues. From germline, CDR1 is SQVTM and CDR2 ANQGSEA. This CDR3 reads CSVFISAEAFF. CDR3 sequence (DNA): TGCAGCGTTTTTATAAGTGCTGAAGCTTTCTTT.

This clonotype was detected only a few times. The rearrangement links TRBV5-1 to TRBJ2-2, with D tentatively TRBD2 (5 bases). Germline values: CDR1 SGHRS, CDR2 YFSETQ. V was cut by 1 base and J by 3 bases, with 7 bases left in between. The CDR3 extends over 14 amino acids. Here the CDR3 reads CASSLRGDTGELFF. DNA for the CDR3: TGCGCCAGCAGCTTGCGGGGAGACACCGGGGAGCTGTTTTTT. The variable domain in full, with the rest retrieved from reference TRBV5-1 and TRBJ2-2, is KAGVTQTPRYLIKTRGQQVTLSCSPISGHRSVSWYQQTPGQGLQFLFEYFSETQRNKGNFPGRFSGRQFSNSRSEMNVSTLELGDSALYLCASSLRGDTGELFFGEGSRLTVL.

In its sample, this clonotype was seen a few times. The CDR3 sequence: CASSLRDRSTDTQYF. CDR3 coding DNA: TGTGCCAGCAGTCTCCGGGACAGGAGCACAGATACGCAGTATTTT. The chain has TRBV6-2 or TRBV6-3 and TRBJ2-3, with TRBD1 matching over 8 bases. With 5 bases clipped from V and 0 bases from J, the junction kept 4 bases outside the gene matches. Germline V gene lookup returns CDR1 MNHEY and CDR2 SVGEGT. The CDR3 contains 15 residues.